Listed below are T cell receptor beta chains from one sample, sequenced in a study of STAT3 mutations in large granular lymphocyte leukemia. Sequencing used immunoSEQ multiplex PCR; TCRdb keeps in-frame clones, though not all of them. This table has 4,700 or so clones, around 53% appearing once. The source material was peripheral blood mononuclear cells. The receptors were sampled from a male patient between 45 and 59 years old with T-cell large granular lymphocyte leukemia. Some clones in this sample may be carry-over from other donors' samples. The CDR3 runs from the conserved cysteine through the conserved F or W. Fields, in order: V gene, J gene, clone size, D gene, CDR3 length, CDR3 protein, CDR3 DNA. The D gene is left open where the match is weak. Size values are once, few and many counts, or a class for expanded clones, and some rows have none.

V: TRBV5-4; J: TRBJ1-5; size: few; D: .; length: 12; CDR3: CASSLGDQPQHF; DNA: TGTGCCAGCAGCTTGGGGGATCAGCCCCAGCATTTT
V: TRBV7-9; J: TRBJ2-7; size: .; D: TRBD1; length: 12; CDR3: CASSSTGPEQYF; DNA: TGTGCCAGCAGCTCGACAGGGCCCGAGCAGTACTTC
V: TRBV18; J: TRBJ2-7; size: .; D: .; length: 13; CDR3: CASSPGVRNEQYF; DNA: TGTGCCAGCTCACCGGGGGTTCGGAACGAGCAGTACTTC
V: TRBV6-4; J: TRBJ1-5; size: .; D: .; length: 14; CDR3: CASSQGSSNQPQHF; DNA: TGTGCCAGCAGTCAGGGTTCGAGCAATCAGCCCCAGCATTTT
V: TRBV6-5; J: TRBJ2-1; size: few; D: TRBD1; length: 13; CDR3: CATLAGGYNEQFF; DNA: TGTGCCACCCTGGCAGGGGGTTACAATGAGCAGTTCTTC
V: TRBV27; J: TRBJ2-1; size: once; D: TRBD1; length: 17; CDR3: CASSLSLRTGKNNEQFF; DNA: TGTGCCAGCAGTTTATCGTTAAGGACAGGGAAGAACAATGAGCAGTTCTTC
V: TRBV5-4; J: TRBJ2-7; size: few; D: TRBD1; length: 13; CDR3: CASSSGQLGEQYF; DNA: TGTGCCAGCAGCTCGGGACAGTTAGGCGAGCAGTACTTC
V: TRBV4-3; J: TRBJ2-7; size: few; D: .; length: 15; CDR3: CASSQMGGSSYEQYF; DNA: TGCGCCAGCAGCCAAATGGGCGGAAGCTCCTACGAGCAGTACTTC
V: TRBV5-1; J: TRBJ1-2; size: .; D: TRBD1; length: 14; CDR3: CASSLGTANYGYTF; DNA: TGCGCCAGCAGCCTCGGGACAGCTAACTATGGCTACACCTTC
V: TRBV29-1; J: TRBJ2-7; size: .; D: .; length: 12; CDR3: CSVEDSRDEQYF; DNA: TGCAGCGTTGAAGATAGTCGAGACGAGCAGTACTTC
V: TRBV30; J: TRBJ2-1; size: .; D: .; length: 13; CDR3: CAWSVLGGNEQFF; DNA: TGTGCCTGGAGTGTACTCGGTGGCAATGAGCAGTTCTTC
V: TRBV7-9; J: TRBJ2-7; size: few; D: .; length: 14; CDR3: CASSLTEGSYEQYF; DNA: TGTGCCAGCAGCTTAACGGAGGGCTCCTACGAGCAGTACTTC
V: TRBV5-1; J: TRBJ2-3; size: .; D: .; length: 12; CDR3: CASSLTTDTQYF; DNA: TGCGCCAGCAGCTTGACGACAGATACGCAGTATTTT
V: TRBV6-6; J: TRBJ1-5; size: .; D: .; length: 16; CDR3: CASTAGRKFSNQPQHF; DNA: TGTGCCAGCACCGCAGGGCGTAAGTTTAGCAATCAGCCCCAGCATTTT
V: TRBV25-1; J: TRBJ2-7; size: .; D: .; length: 10; CDR3: CASLSYEQYF; DNA: TGTGCCAGCCTGAGCTACGAGCAGTACTTC
V: TRBV7-9; J: TRBJ1-2; size: .; D: TRBD1; length: 15; CDR3: CASSLGPGGRYGYTF; DNA: TGTGCCAGCAGCTTAGGACCAGGGGGACGATATGGCTACACCTTC
V: TRBV28; J: TRBJ1-2; size: once; D: .; length: 13; CDR3: CASLGQGLSGYTF; DNA: TGTGCCAGCCTAGGGCAGGGGCTTTCTGGCTACACCTTC
V: TRBV29-1; J: TRBJ2-2; size: few; D: .; length: 13; CDR3: CSAGTPNTGELFF; DNA: TGCAGCGCCGGGACACCGAACACCGGGGAGCTGTTTTTT
V: TRBV29-1; J: TRBJ2-6; size: .; D: .; length: 13; CDR3: CSATGSGANVLTF; DNA: TGCAGCGCAACAGGGTCTGGGGCCAACGTCCTGACTTTC
V: TRBV6-1; J: TRBJ2-7; size: .; D: TRBD1; length: 11; CDR3: CAILQGVEQYF; DNA: TGTGCCATCCTACAGGGGGTCGAGCAGTACTTC
V: TRBV18; J: TRBJ2-3; size: .; D: .; length: 14; CDR3: CASSPPEPRDTQYF; DNA: TGTGCCAGCTCACCCCCGGAGCCCAGGGATACGCAGTATTTT
V: TRBV5-1; J: TRBJ2-7; size: .; D: TRBD2; length: 13; CDR3: CASSLGLAVEQYF; DNA: TGCGCCAGCAGCTTAGGACTAGCGGTCGAGCAGTACTTC
V: TRBV5-5; J: TRBJ2-1; size: few; D: TRBD2; length: 14; CDR3: CASSWGLAGQEQFF; DNA: TGTGCCAGCAGCTGGGGACTAGCGGGGCAAGAGCAGTTCTTC
V: TRBV29-1; J: TRBJ2-7; size: few; D: .; length: 13; CDR3: CSVRPESSYEQYF; DNA: TGCAGCGTTCGACCCGAAAGCTCCTACGAGCAGTACTTC
V: TRBV4-1; J: TRBJ2-3; size: .; D: .; length: 15; CDR3: CASSRETRRTDTQYF; DNA: TGCGCCAGCAGCCGCGAAACTAGGCGGACAGATACGCAGTATTTT
V: TRBV18; J: TRBJ2-1; size: few; D: .; length: 15; CDR3: CASSPVYTLFHEQFF; DNA: TGTGCCAGCTCTCCGGTCTACACACTATTTCATGAGCAGTTCTTC
V: TRBV18; J: TRBJ1-2; size: few; D: TRBD1; length: 14; CDR3: CASSLSQGVDGYTF; DNA: TGTGCCAGCTCACTCTCACAGGGGGTGGATGGCTACACCTTC
V: TRBV7-9; J: TRBJ2-2; size: .; D: .; length: 16; CDR3: CASSLDSSGFTGELFF; DNA: TGTGCCAGCAGCTTAGATTCGAGTGGATTTACCGGGGAGCTGTTTTTT
V: TRBV13; J: TRBJ1-1; size: few; D: .; length: 15; CDR3: CASSPRDGWNTEAFF; DNA: TGTGCCAGCAGCCCCCGGGACGGTTGGAACACTGAAGCTTTCTTT
V: TRBV6-1; J: TRBJ2-5; size: .; D: TRBD2; length: 16; CDR3: CASSEAWTSGIETQYF; DNA: TGTGCCAGCAGTGAAGCGTGGACTAGCGGGATAGAGACCCAGTACTTC
V: TRBV4-2; J: TRBJ1-4; size: .; D: .; length: 14; CDR3: CASSPAGINEKLFF; DNA: TGTGCCAGCAGCCCTGCGGGGATTAATGAAAAACTGTTTTTT
V: TRBV6-6; J: TRBJ1-5; size: .; D: .; length: 15; CDR3: CASSYSTGAGTSQHF; DNA: TGTGCCAGCAGTTACTCGACGGGGGCCGGCACGTCCCAGCATTTT
V: TRBV29-1; J: TRBJ2-1; size: .; D: TRBD2; length: 13; CDR3: CSVKLAGHNEQFF; DNA: TGCAGCGTTAAACTAGCGGGACACAATGAGCAGTTCTTC
V: TRBV7-9; J: TRBJ1-4; size: .; D: .; length: 18; CDR3: CASSLIVTGWGTNEKLFF; DNA: TGTGCCAGCAGCTTAATAGTAACGGGCTGGGGGACTAATGAAAAACTGTTTTTT
V: TRBV7-3; J: TRBJ2-3; size: few; D: .; length: 13; CDR3: CASSPTSTDTQYF; DNA: TGTGCCAGCAGCCCCACTAGCACAGATACGCAGTATTTT
V: TRBV7-9; J: TRBJ1-2; size: once; D: .; length: 14; CDR3: CASSFGWPNYGYTF; DNA: TGTGCCAGCAGCTTTGGTTGGCCTAACTATGGCTACACCTTC
V: TRBV15; J: TRBJ1-5; size: few; D: .; length: 15; CDR3: CATTPSQLGNQPQHF; DNA: TGTGCCACCACCCCGTCCCAGTTAGGCAATCAGCCCCAGCATTTT
V: TRBV4-2; J: TRBJ2-5; size: .; D: TRBD2; length: 17; CDR3: CASSQGTSGSYRETQYF; DNA: TGTGCCAGCAGCCAAGGGACTAGCGGGAGTTATCGAGAGACCCAGTACTTC
V: TRBV11-2; J: TRBJ2-7; size: .; D: .; length: 12; CDR3: CAVSQGSDEQYF; DNA: TGTGCCGTAAGTCAGGGGTCCGACGAGCAGTACTTC
V: TRBV6-6; J: TRBJ2-5; size: .; D: .; length: 14; CDR3: CASSYPDRRETQYF; DNA: TGTGCCAGCAGTTACCCCGACCGACGGGAGACCCAGTACTTC
V: TRBV6-5; J: TRBJ2-3; size: .; D: TRBD2; length: 15; CDR3: CASSRGGLNTDTQYF; DNA: TGTGCCAGCAGCCGGGGGGGTCTAAACACAGATACGCAGTATTTT
V: TRBV7-5; J: TRBJ2-1; size: few; D: .; length: 12; CDR3: CVRSSRFNEQFF; DNA: TGTGTCAGAAGCTCCCGCTTCAATGAGCAGTTCTTC
V: TRBV18; J: TRBJ1-1; size: .; D: .; length: 15; CDR3: CATDGGQGTNTEAFF; DNA: TGTGCCACCGACGGGGGGCAGGGAACGAACACTGAAGCTTTCTTT